The rows below give T cell receptor beta chains drawn from one sample of a study of blood T cell repertoires in COVID-19. Profiled with immunoSEQ multiplex PCR; TCRdb holds only in-frame clones, not every one. The table records some 170,000 clones, 80% of them present only once. Input material: PBMCs or T cells enriched from blood (not recorded which). These receptors were taken from a man aged 35-49 years who had recovered from COVID-19. The CDR3 runs from the conserved cysteine through the conserved F or W. A D gene is named only where the DNA matches it firmly. Clone size is not always given. Where it is, it says once, few, many or a class for expanded clones.

DNA | CDR3 | V | size | D | J
TGTGCCAGCAGCCCGGACAGTGGGAATTATGGCTACACCTTC | CASSPDSGNYGYTF | TRBV11-2 | - | - | TRBJ1-2
TGCAGTGCTAGTCCGTCGACAGGGAATGAGCAGTTCTTC | CSASPSTGNEQFF | TRBV20-1 | - | TRBD1 | TRBJ2-1
TGTGCCAGCAGTACCCCGGGGAAGGGATCCCAAGAGACCCAGTACTTC | CASSTPGKGSQETQYF | TRBV5-6 | - | - | TRBJ2-5
TGCGCCAGCAGGTACCTAGCGGGGTACAATGAGCAGTTCTTC | CASRYLAGYNEQFF | TRBV5-1 | - | TRBD2 | TRBJ2-1
TGTGCCAGCAGCTCCCCGAATAGCGGGGGGCCCACAGATACGCAGTATTTT | CASSSPNSGGPTDTQYF | TRBV7-9 | - | TRBD2 | TRBJ2-3
TGTGCCAGCAGTTTGGGGGCGGGTGGCTACACCTTC | CASSLGAGGYTF | TRBV6-5 | - | - | TRBJ1-2
TGTGCCAGCAGGCCCCTGGGACAGGTCAACGAGCAGTACTTC | CASRPLGQVNEQYF | TRBV27 | many | TRBD1 | TRBJ2-7
TGTGCCAGCACCCCCCGCGCGGGTGGTGGTCCCGAGCAGTACTTC | CASTPRAGGGPEQYF | TRBV2 | - | - | TRBJ2-7
TGTGCCAGCAGTGAAGACAGGGGGCGAGATCAGCCCCAGCATTTT | CASSEDRGRDQPQHF | TRBV2 | - | TRBD1 | TRBJ1-5
TGTGCCAGCAGCCAAGACGAGGGAAAGGCAACTAATGAAAAACTGTTTTTT | CASSQDEGKATNEKLFF | TRBV3-1/TRBV3-2 | - | - | TRBJ1-4
TGTGCCTGGGGTGGGTTGGGACAGGGCGCGATGAAGTACTTC | CAWGGLGQGAMKYF | TRBV30 | - | TRBD1 | TRBJ2-5
TGTGCCACCAGCAGAGCCTTGAGCGCGAACACCGGGGAGCTGTTTTTT | CATSRALSANTGELFF | TRBV15 | - | - | TRBJ2-2
TGTGCCAGCAGCTCGACAGGGTACTCTGGAAACACCATATATTTT | CASSSTGYSGNTIYF | TRBV7-9 | - | TRBD1 | TRBJ1-3
TGTGCCAGTAGTGGACAACTCCAAGCCAACGAGCAGTACTTC | CASSGQLQANEQYF | TRBV19 | - | - | TRBJ2-7
TGTGCCAGCAGCTATCAGGGAGGTCAGCCCCAGCATTTT | CASSYQGGQPQHF | TRBV3-1/TRBV3-2 | - | - | TRBJ1-5
TGTGCCAGCAGCATCAGGGGTGTTGGCACTGAAGCTTTCTTT | CASSIRGVGTEAFF | TRBV13 | once | - | TRBJ1-1
TGTGCCACCAGTGGCAAAGAGAGATCCCAAGAGACCCAGTACTTC | CATSGKERSQETQYF | TRBV10-3 | - | - | TRBJ2-5
TGTGCCAGCAGCCGGGGTGGTGGACAGGGGAGGGAAAAACTGTTTTTT | CASSRGGGQGREKLFF | TRBV11-2 | many | TRBD1 | TRBJ1-4
TGTGCCAGCAGCATGGGGACTAGCGGGGGTTACAATGAGCAGTTCTTC | CASSMGTSGGYNEQFF | TRBV5-4 | few | TRBD2 | TRBJ2-1
TGTGCCAGCAGCCAAGTTGGGGCGGCGACAAGAATCTATGGCTACACCTTC | CASSQVGAATRIYGYTF | TRBV3-1/TRBV3-2 | once | - | TRBJ1-2
TGTGCCAGCAGCTTAGCTGCGGCAACCCAAGAGACCCAGTACTTC | CASSLAAATQETQYF | TRBV7-8 | - | - | TRBJ2-5
TGCGCCAGCAGAAATCGTTATTCAGTGAACACTGAAGCTTTCTTT | CASRNRYSVNTEAFF | TRBV5-1 | - | - | TRBJ1-1
TGTGCCAGCAGCTCTCGCGGGGGGCTTGACGAGCAGTACTTC | CASSSRGGLDEQYF | TRBV7-7 | - | TRBD2 | TRBJ2-7
TGTGCCACCAGTGACTCCTCGGGAGTGAGCACAGATACGCAGTATTTT | CATSDSSGVSTDTQYF | TRBV24-1 | - | - | TRBJ2-3
TGTGCCAGCAGCCAAAAGGGACAGGCTCAATCACCCCTCCACTTT | CASSQKGQAQSPLHF | TRBV3-1/TRBV3-2 | - | TRBD1 | TRBJ1-6
TGTGCCACCAGTGATCCCCAGGGGGCGCTTTCTGGGGCCAACGTCCTGACTTTC | CATSDPQGALSGANVLTF | TRBV24-1 | - | TRBD1 | TRBJ2-6
TGTGCCAGTAGTGCGGGGACAGGGGAAAACATTCAGTACTTC | CASSAGTGENIQYF | TRBV19 | once | TRBD1 | TRBJ2-4
TGCGCCAGCAGCTTTCGGGGTAGTATGAACACTGAAGCTTTCTTT | CASSFRGSMNTEAFF | TRBV5-1 | - | - | TRBJ1-1
TGTGCCAGCAGCGTCAGAGGACAGACATCCTCCTACAATGAGCAGTTCTTC | CASSVRGQTSSYNEQFF | TRBV9 | - | - | TRBJ2-1
TGTGCCAGTAGGACGGTAGAGGTGGAGAATTCACCCCTCCACTTT | CASRTVEVENSPLHF | TRBV19 | - | - | TRBJ1-6
TGTGCCAGCAGCGTAGACACCAATGAGCAGTTCTTC | CASSVDTNEQFF | TRBV9 | - | - | TRBJ2-1
TGTGCCAGCTCCGGACTAGCAACCACAGATACGCAGTATTTT | CASSGLATTDTQYF | TRBV18 | - | TRBD2 | TRBJ2-3
TGTGCCAGCAGCGTAGCCCACTACAATGAGCAGTTCTTC | CASSVAHYNEQFF | TRBV9 | - | - | TRBJ2-1
TGTGCCAGCAGCGTAGATGTGTCTACCACAGATACGCAGTATTTT | CASSVDVSTTDTQYF | TRBV9 | - | - | TRBJ2-3
TGTGCCAGCAGTAGGACTAGCGGGCCCACAGATACGCAGTATTTT | CASSRTSGPTDTQYF | TRBV27 | many | TRBD2 | TRBJ2-3
TGTGCCAGCTCACCACCGGCGGGGAACACCGGGGAGCTGTTTTTT | CASSPPAGNTGELFF | TRBV18 | - | - | TRBJ2-2
TGTGCCAGCAGCCCCAGCGGGGCCCAGTCGTCCTACACAGATACGCAGTATTTT | CASSPSGAQSSYTDTQYF | TRBV7-3 | - | TRBD2 | TRBJ2-3
TGTGCCAGCAGCTTCCCACGGGGAAACACCATATATTTT | CASSFPRGNTIYF | TRBV5-6 | once | - | TRBJ1-3
TGTGCCAGCAGCCATCGTATAGGGGGCTTAAACAATGAGCAGTTCTTC | CASSHRIGGLNNEQFF | TRBV7-9 | once | TRBD1 | TRBJ2-1
TGTGCCAGCAGCCCCGGAGGACCCAGCTCCTACAATGAGCAGTTCTTC | CASSPGGPSSYNEQFF | TRBV7-3 | once | - | TRBJ2-1
TGTGCCAGCAGTGAAGGGAGTAAAAACGGGGAGCTGTTTTTT | CASSEGSKNGELFF | TRBV6-1 | - | - | TRBJ2-2
TGTGCCAGCAGCCAAGATGCTAGCGGGGGTTACGAGCAGTACTTC | CASSQDASGGYEQYF | TRBV4-2 | - | TRBD2 | TRBJ2-7
TGTGCCAGCAGTTTTACGGGGGGTAGGAGCACTGAAGCTTTCTTT | CASSFTGGRSTEAFF | TRBV28 | few | - | TRBJ1-1
TGTGCCAGCAGCTTAACGGCCGGGGGGAGCACAGATACGCAGTATTTT | CASSLTAGGSTDTQYF | TRBV7-6 | - | TRBD2 | TRBJ2-3
TGTGCCAGCAATGCGGACAGAATGGGCAATGAGCAGTTCTTC | CASNADRMGNEQFF | TRBV2 | - | - | TRBJ2-1
TGCAGTGGTAACAGGGGGCCCCTGAACACTGAAGCTTTCTTT | CSGNRGPLNTEAFF | TRBV29-1 | - | TRBD1 | TRBJ1-1
TGTGCCAGCAGCTTGCTGTTGCGGGGGGGATACAATGAGCAGTTCTTC | CASSLLLRGGYNEQFF | TRBV5-4 | - | TRBD2 | TRBJ2-1
TGTGCCAGCAGTGAACGCGGCAGCACATATAATTCACCCCTCCACTTT | CASSERGSTYNSPLHF | TRBV27 | - | - | TRBJ1-6
TGTGCCACCAGGGCCGGGACAGGGGGCATACAGACCCAGTACTTC | CATRAGTGGIQTQYF | TRBV15 | - | TRBD1 | TRBJ2-5
TGTGCCAGCTCACACGCGACAGGGAAACGCTCTGGGGCCAACGTCCTGACTTTC | CASSHATGKRSGANVLTF | TRBV18 | - | TRBD1 | TRBJ2-6
TGTGCCAGCAGCCCCGGACAGGGGGCTTACTACGAGCAGTACTTC | CASSPGQGAYYEQYF | TRBV5-4 | - | TRBD1 | TRBJ2-7
TGCGCCAGCAGCTTGGCAGGGATGGGCACTGAAGCTTTCTTT | CASSLAGMGTEAFF | TRBV5-1 | - | - | TRBJ1-1
TGTGCCAGCAGTTTGTCCTATGGAGGGGAGACCCAGTACTTC | CASSLSYGGETQYF | TRBV27 | - | - | TRBJ2-5
TGTGCCAGCAGCCGTCCTCTAGGACTAGCGGACACAGATACGCAGTATTTT | CASSRPLGLADTDTQYF | TRBV5-6 | - | TRBD2 | TRBJ2-3
TGCGCCAGCAGCTTGATGACGGGGGGAGATGGCTACACCTTC | CASSLMTGGDGYTF | TRBV5-1 | - | - | TRBJ1-2
TGCAGCGTAGATACCGGGACAGGCTATGGCTACACCTTC | CSVDTGTGYGYTF | TRBV29-1 | few | TRBD1 | TRBJ1-2
TGTGCCAGCGGAGGACTTTACAATGAGCAGTTCTTC | CASGGLYNEQFF | TRBV11-2 | few | - | TRBJ2-1
TGTGCCAGCCCAGGGGACGCAACTAATGAAAAACTGTTTTTT | CASPGDATNEKLFF | TRBV5-3 | - | - | TRBJ1-4
TGTGCCCAGAGAAGGGGGGGGAGCTCCTACAATGAGCAGTTCTTC | CAQRRGGSSYNEQFF | TRBV30 | once | - | TRBJ2-1